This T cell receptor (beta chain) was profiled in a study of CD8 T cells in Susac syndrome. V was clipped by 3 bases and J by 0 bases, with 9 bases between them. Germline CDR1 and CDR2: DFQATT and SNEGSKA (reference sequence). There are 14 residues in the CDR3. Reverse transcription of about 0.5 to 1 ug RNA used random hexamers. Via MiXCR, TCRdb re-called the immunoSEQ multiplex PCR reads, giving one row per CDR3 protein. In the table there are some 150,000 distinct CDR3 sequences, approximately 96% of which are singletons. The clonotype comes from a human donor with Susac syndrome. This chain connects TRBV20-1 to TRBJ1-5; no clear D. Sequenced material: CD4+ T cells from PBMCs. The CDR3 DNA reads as TGCAGTGCTAGTTTTGTTTCTAGCAATCAGCCCCAGCATTTT. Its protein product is CSASFVSSNQPQHF.